The T cell receptor beta chain described here comes from a study of technical replicates of blood from several donors. V shed 2 bases and J shed 8 bases, with 9 bases lying between them. From germline, CDR1 is SEHNR and CDR2 FQNEAQ (reference sequence). CDR3 size: 12 residues. Profiling relied on immunoSEQ multiplex PCR, and the TCRdb table lists in-frame clones only, not all of them. Seen here are some 10,000 clones, around 94% observed once, and the top ten hold approximately 7%. The clonotype was recovered from a human donor in good health. Sample: PBMCs. The chain recombines TRBV7-9 with TRBJ1-1; D might be TRBD1 (6 bases). The CDR3 nucleotides are TGTGCCAGCAGCTTAAGGGGGATAGAAGCTTTCTTT. Amino acid sequence: CASSLRGIEAFF.